This T cell receptor beta chain was captured by sequencing in a study of blood T cell repertoires in COVID-19. The overall study: The United States, Italy and Spain were the sources of the acute and convalescent COVID-19 samples. From T cells, B-cell-depleted T cells, or PBMCs came the material, which was cDNA or gDNA.

Per the authors' pipeline: Amplification of reference gene primers provided the estimated nucleated cell counts. Profiled with immunoSEQ multiplex PCR; TCRdb holds only in-frame clones, not every one. V and J calls plus clone size are reproduced from that table; the DNA served to infer D and trimming. Among some 220,000 clones listed, roughly 80% were seen once. Trimming took off 6 bases at V and 0 bases at J, with 15 bases between the two ends. Looked up from germline, CDR1 is MNHEY and CDR2 is SVGAGI. The CDR3 loop spans 15 amino acids. Material: peripheral blood. The TCR sequence derives from a woman aged 60-75 years with acute or convalescent COVID-19. V usage is TRBV6-5 and J usage is TRBJ2-7; TRBD1 might be the D (6 bases). CDR3 nucleotides: TGTGCCAGCAGAAAAGACTGGGACAACTCCTACGAGCAGTACTTC. Its protein product is CASRKDWDNSYEQYF.